Sequencing of this T cell receptor beta chain was carried out in a study of T cells after yellow fever vaccination. The study's findings and limits: Overlap between CD4 and CD8 compartments was detected for a small share of clonotypes.

About this clonotype itself: What it binds is not known.

CDR3 size: 12 residues. Trimming took off 3 bases at V and 7 bases at J, with 10 bases between the two ends. Germline-derived CDR1 and CDR2 are SGHTA and FQGNSA. TCRdb redid the calling of the 5' RACE reads with MiXCR, one entry per CDR3 protein. The sample records 200,000 to 300,000 distinct CDR3 sequences, approximately 12% being singletons. Source: CD4+ T cells sorted from PBMCs, taken 45 days after the yellow fever booster vaccination. The chain combines TRBV7-2 with TRBJ2-7, with unresolved D. The sequence derives from a man younger than 45 who received the YFV17D yellow fever vaccine. The CDR3 is CASSLSSPEQYF. Written as DNA, the CDR3 is TGTGCCAGCAGCTTGTCGTCCCCGGAGCAGTACTTC.